This T cell receptor beta chain stems from a study of Ad26.COV2.S vaccination and SARS-CoV-2 variants. Per the germline V gene, CDR1 is SGHTA and CDR2 is FQGNSA. This CDR3 comprises 15 residues. The trim removed 2 bases at V and 6 bases at J, leaving 6 bases unmatched. Only in-frame clones appear in the TCRdb table, and some are missing; sequencing was by immunoSEQ multiplex PCR. The sample consists of fewer than 400,000 clones, less than 90% of them appearing once. This clone was counted between two and nine times. Regarding treatment: about 20 received Ad26.COV2.S at low or high dose, single or two shots; about 5 received placebo; per-sample allocation not given. Samples came from day 63 after the first vaccine or placebo injection.

The sequence was obtained from a person aged 18-60 years who received the Ad26.COV2.S COVID-19 vaccine or a placebo. This sample comprised peripheral blood, obtained in a trial of Ad26.COV2.S vaccine versus placebo. The rearrangement joins TRBV7-2 to TRBJ2-4; 8 nucleotides agree with TRBD1. The CDR3 spells CASSLQGARGNIQYF. The CDR3 bases are TGTGCCAGCAGCTTACAGGGGGCGCGTGGAAACATTCAGTACTTC. The variable domain in full, with the rest retrieved from reference TRBV7-2 and TRBJ2-4, is GAGVSQSPSNKVTEKGKDVELRCDPISGHTALYWYRQSLGQGLEFLIYFQGNSAPDKSGLPSDRFSAERTGGSVSTLTIQRTQQEDSAVYLCASSLQGARGNIQYFGAGTRLSVL.